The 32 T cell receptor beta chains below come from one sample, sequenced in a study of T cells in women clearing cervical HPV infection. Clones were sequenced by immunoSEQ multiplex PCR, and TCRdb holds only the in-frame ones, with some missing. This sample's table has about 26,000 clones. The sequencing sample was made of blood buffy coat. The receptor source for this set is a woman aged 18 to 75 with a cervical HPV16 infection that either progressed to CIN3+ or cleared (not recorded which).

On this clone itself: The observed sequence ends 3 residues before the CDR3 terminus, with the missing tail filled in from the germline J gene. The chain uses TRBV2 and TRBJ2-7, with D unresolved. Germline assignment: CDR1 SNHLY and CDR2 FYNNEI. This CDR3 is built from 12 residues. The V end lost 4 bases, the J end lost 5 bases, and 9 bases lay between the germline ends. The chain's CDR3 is CASSVSPHEQYF. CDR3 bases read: TGTGCCAGCAGTGTTTCTCCCCACGAG.

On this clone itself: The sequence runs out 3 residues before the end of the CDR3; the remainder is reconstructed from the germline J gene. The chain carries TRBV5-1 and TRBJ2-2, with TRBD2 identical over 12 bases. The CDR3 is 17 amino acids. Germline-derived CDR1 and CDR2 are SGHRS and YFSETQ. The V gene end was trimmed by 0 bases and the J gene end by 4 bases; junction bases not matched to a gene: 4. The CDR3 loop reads CASSLALTSGGTGELFF. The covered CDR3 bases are TGCGCCAGCAGCTTGGCCTTGACTAGCGGGGGCACCGGGGAG.

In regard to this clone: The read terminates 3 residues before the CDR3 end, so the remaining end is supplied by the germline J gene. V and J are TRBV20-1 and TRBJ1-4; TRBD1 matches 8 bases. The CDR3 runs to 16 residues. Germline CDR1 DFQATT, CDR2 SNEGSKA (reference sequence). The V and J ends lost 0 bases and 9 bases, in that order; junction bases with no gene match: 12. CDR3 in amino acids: CSARDRGTGELQKLFF. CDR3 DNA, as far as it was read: TGCAGTGCTAGAGATCGGGGGACAGGCGAGTTACAAAAA.

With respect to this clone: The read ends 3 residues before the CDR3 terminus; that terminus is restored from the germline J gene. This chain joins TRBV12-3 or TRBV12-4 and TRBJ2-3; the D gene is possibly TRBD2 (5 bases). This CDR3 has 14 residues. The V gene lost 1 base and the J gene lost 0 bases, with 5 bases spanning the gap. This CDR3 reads CASSLGTSTDTQYF. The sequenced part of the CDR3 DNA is TGTGCCAGCAGTTTAGGGACTAGCACAGATACG.

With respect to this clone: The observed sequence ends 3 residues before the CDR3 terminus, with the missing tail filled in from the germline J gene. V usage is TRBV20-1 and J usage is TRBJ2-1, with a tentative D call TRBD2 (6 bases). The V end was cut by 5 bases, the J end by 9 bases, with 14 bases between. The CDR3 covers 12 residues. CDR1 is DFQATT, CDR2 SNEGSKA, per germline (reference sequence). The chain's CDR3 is CSAGTFTGEQFF. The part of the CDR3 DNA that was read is TGCAGTGCTGGGACTTTCACCGGTGAG.

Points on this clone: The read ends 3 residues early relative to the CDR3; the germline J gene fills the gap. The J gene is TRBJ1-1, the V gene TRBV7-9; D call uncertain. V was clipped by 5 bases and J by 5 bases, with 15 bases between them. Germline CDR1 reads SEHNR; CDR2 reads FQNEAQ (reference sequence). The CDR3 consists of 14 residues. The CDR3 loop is CASSHTLRGTEAFF. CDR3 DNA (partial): TGTGCCAGCAGCCACACTCTGAGAGGGACTGAA.

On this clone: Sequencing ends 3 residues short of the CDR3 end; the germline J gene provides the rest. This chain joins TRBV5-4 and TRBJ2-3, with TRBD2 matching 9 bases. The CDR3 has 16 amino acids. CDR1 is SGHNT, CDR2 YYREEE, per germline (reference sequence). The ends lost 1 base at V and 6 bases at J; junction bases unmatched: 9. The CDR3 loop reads CASSLRGGRAGDTQYF. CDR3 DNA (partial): TGTGCCAGCAGCTTGCGTGGCGGGAGGGCGGGGGATACG.

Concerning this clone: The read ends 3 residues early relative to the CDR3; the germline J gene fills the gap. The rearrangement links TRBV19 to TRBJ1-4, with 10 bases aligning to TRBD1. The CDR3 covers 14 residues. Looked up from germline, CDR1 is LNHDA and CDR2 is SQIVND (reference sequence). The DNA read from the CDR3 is TGTGCCAGTAGTCGACAGGGGGCCAGTTCACCA. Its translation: CASSRQGASSP. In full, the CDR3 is CASSRQGASSPLFF.

CDR3: CAWSDGTGIFEQYF. The sequenced CDR3 bases are TGTGCCTGGAGTGATGGGACAGGGATTTTCGAG. J is TRBJ2-7 and V is TRBV30; 9 nucleotides agree with TRBD1. Read data end 3 residues before the CDR3 end; the end is taken from the germline J gene. The junction had 7 bases not matched to a gene; V was cut back by 1 base and J by 6 bases. CDR1 and CDR2 from the germline V gene are GTSNPN and SVGIG (reference sequence). The CDR3 length is 14 residues.

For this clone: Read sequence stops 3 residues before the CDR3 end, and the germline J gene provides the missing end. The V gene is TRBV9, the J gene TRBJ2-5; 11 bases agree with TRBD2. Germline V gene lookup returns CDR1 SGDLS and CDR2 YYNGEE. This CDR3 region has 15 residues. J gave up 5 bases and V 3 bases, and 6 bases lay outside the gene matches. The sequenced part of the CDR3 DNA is TGTGCCAGCAGCGACATAGCGGGGGGGCAGGAGACC. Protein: CASSDIAGGQET. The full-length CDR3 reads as CASSDIAGGQETQYF.

This chain's CDR3 is CASSLRGGGLNTEAFF. The sequenced CDR3 bases are TGTGCCAGCAGCTTACGGGGAGGCGGTTTGAACACTGAA. The chain links TRBV13 to TRBJ1-1; D gene unclear. The read finishes 3 residues shy of the CDR3 end, and the germline J gene is used to complete it. Germline V CDR1 and CDR2: PRHDT, FYEKMQ (reference sequence). The CDR3 covers 16 residues. The V end was cut by 2 bases, the J end by 0 bases, with 13 bases between.

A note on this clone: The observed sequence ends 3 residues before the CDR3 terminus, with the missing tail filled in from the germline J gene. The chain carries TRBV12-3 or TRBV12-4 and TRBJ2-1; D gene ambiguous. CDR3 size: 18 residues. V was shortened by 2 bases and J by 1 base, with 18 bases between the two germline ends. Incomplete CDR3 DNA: TGTGCCAGCAGTTTATCCAGGAGAAACCAAGCTTCCTACAATGAG. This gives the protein CASSLSRRNQASYNE. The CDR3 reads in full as CASSLSRRNQASYNEQFF.

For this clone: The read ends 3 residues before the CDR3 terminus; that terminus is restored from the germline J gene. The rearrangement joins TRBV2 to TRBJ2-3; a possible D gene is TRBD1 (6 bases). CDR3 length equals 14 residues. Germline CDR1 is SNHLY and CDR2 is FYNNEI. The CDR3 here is CASSDPTGWQPQYF. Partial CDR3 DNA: TGTGCCAGCAGTGACCCCACAGGGTGGCAGCCG. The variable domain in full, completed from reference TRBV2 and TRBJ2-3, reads EPEVTQTPSHQVTQMGQEVILRCVPISNHLYFYWYRQILGQKVEFLVSFYNNEISEKSEIFDDQFSVERPDGSNFTLKIRSTKLEDSAMYFCASSDPTGWQPQYFGPGTRLTVL.

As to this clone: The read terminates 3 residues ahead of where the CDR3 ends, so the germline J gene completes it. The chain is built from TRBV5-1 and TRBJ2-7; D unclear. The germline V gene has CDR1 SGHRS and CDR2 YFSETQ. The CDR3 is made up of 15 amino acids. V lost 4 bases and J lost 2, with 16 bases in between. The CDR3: CASSQSSPGPYEQYF. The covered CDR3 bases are TGCGCCAGCAGCCAATCCTCCCCGGGTCCCTACGAG.

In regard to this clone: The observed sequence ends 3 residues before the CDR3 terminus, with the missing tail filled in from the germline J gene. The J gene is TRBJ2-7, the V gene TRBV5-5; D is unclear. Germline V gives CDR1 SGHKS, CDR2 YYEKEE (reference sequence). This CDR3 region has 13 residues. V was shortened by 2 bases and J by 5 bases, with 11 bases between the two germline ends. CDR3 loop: CASSLQGPDEQYF. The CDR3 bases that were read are TGTGCCAGCAGCTTACAAGGGCCGGACGAG.

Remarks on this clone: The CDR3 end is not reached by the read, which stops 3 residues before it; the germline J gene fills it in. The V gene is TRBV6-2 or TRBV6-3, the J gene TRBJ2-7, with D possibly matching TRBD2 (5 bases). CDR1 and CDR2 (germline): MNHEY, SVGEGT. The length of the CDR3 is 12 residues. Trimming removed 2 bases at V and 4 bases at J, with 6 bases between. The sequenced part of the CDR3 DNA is TGTGCCAGCAGTTACCCGGGGTACGAG. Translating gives CASSYPGYE. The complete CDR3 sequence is CASSYPGYEQYF.

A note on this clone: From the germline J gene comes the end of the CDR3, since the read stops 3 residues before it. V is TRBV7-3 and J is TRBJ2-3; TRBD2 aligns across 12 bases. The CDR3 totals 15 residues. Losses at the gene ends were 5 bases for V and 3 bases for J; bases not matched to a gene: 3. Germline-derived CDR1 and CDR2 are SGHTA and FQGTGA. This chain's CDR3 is CASSLAGGKTDTQYF. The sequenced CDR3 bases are TGTGCCAGCAGCCTAGCGGGGGGGAAGACAGATACG. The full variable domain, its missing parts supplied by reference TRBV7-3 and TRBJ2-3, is GAGVSQTPSNKVTEKGKYVELRCDPISGHTALYWYRQSLGQGPEFLIYFQGTGAADDSGLPNDRFFAVRPEGSVSTLKIQRTERGDSAVYLCASSLAGGKTDTQYFGPGTRLTVL.

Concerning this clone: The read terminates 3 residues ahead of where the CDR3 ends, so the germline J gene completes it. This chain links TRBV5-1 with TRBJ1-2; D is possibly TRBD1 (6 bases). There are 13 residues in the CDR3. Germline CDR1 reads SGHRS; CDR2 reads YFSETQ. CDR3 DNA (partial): TGCGCCAGCAGATTCGACAGGTTCCCGGGC. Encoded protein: CASRFDRFPG. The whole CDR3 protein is CASRFDRFPGYTF.

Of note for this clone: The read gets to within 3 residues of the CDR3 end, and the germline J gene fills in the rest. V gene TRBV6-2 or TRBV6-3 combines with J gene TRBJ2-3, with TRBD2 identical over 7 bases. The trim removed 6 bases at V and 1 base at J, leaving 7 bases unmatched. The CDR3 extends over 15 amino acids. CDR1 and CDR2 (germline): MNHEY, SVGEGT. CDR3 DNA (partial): TGTGCCAGCAGAAAAGGACTAGTCGGCACAGATACG. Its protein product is CASRKGLVGTDT. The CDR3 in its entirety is CASRKGLVGTDTQYF.

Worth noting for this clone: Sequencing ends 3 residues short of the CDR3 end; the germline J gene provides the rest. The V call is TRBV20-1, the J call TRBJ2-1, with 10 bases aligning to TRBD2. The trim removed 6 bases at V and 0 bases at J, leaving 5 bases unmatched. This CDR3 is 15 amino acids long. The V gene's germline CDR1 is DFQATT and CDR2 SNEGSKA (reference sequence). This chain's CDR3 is CSATIAGGSYNEQFF. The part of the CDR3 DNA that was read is TGCAGTGCAACCATAGCGGGAGGCTCCTACAATGAG.

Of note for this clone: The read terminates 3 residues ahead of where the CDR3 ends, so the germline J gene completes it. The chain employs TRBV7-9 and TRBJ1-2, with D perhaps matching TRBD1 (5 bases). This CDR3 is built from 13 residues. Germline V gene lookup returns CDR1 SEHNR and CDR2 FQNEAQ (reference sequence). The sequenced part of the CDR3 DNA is TGTGCCAGCAGCGATGACTGGGGACTTCCC. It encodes CASSDDWGLP. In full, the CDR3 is CASSDDWGLPYTF.

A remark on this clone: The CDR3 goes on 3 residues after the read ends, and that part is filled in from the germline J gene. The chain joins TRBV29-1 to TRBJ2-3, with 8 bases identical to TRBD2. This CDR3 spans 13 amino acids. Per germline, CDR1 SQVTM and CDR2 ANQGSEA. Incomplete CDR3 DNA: TGCAGCGTTAGACCTAGCGGGCAAGAGACG. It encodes CSVRPSGQET. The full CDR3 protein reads CSVRPSGQETQYF.

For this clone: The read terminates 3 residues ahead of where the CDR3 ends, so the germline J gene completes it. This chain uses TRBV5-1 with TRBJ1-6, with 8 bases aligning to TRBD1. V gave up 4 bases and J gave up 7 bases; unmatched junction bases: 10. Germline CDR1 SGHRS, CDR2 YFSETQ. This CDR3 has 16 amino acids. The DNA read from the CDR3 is TGCGCCAGCAGCACACAAGGACAGGGCAACAATTCACCC. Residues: CASSTQGQGNNSP. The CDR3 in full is CASSTQGQGNNSPLHF.

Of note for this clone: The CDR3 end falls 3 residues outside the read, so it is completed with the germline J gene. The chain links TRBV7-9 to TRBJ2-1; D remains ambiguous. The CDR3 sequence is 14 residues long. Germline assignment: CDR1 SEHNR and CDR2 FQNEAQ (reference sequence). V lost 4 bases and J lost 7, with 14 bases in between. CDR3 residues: CASSYPSGANEQFF. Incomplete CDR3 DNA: TGTGCCAGCAGCTATCCCTCGGGTGCAAATGAG.

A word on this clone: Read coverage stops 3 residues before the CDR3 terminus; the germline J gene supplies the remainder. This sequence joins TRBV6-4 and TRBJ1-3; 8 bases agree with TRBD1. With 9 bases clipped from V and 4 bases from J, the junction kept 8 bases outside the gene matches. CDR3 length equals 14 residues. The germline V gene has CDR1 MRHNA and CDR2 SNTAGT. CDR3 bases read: TGTGCCAGGACTCAGGGGGCGCCAGGAAACACC. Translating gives CARTQGAPGNT. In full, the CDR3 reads CARTQGAPGNTIYF.

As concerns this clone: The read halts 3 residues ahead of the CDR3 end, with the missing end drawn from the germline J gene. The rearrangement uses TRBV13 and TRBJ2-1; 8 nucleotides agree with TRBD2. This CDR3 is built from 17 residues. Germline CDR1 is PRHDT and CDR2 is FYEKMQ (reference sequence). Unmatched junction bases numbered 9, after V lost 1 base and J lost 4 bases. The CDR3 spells CASSLAVRGGIYNEQFF. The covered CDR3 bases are TGTGCCAGCAGCTTAGCGGTCCGGGGGGGCATATACAATGAG.

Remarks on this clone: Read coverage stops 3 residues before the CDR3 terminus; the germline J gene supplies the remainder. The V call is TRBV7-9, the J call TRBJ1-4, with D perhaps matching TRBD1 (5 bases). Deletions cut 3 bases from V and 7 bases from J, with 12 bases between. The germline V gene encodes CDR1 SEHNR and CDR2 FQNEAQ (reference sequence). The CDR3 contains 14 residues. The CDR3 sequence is CASSLSQGLEKLFF. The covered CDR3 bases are TGTGCCAGCAGCTTGAGCCAGGGACTTGAAAAA.

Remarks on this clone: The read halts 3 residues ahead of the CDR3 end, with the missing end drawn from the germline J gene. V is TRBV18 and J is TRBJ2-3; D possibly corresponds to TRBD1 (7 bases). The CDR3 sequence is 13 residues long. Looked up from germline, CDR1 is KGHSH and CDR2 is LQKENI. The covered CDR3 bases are TGTGCCAGCTCGCGACAGGGACTGGAGACG. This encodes CASSRQGLET. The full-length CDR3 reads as CASSRQGLETQYF.

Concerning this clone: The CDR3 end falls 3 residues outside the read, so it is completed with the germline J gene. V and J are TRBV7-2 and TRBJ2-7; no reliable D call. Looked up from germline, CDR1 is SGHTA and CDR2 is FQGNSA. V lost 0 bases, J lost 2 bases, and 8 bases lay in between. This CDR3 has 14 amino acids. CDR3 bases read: TGTGCCAGCAGCTTAGCGGCCCCTCCCTACGAG. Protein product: CASSLAAPPYE. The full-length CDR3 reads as CASSLAAPPYEQYF.

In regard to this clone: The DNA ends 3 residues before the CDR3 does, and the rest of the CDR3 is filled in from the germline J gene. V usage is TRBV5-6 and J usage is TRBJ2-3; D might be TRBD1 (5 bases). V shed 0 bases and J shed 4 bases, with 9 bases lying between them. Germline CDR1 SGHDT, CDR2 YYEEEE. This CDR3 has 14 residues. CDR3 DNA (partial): TGTGCCAGCAGCTTGGCAGGGCGCGCAGATACG. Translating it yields CASSLAGRADT. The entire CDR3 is CASSLAGRADTQYF.

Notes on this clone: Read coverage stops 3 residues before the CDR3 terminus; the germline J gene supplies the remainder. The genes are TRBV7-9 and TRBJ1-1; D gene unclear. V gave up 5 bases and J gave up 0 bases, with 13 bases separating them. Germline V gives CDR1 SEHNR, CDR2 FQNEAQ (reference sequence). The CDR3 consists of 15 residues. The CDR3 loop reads CASSTNSRMNTEAFF. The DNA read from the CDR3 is TGTGCCAGCAGCACAAACAGTAGGATGAACACTGAA.

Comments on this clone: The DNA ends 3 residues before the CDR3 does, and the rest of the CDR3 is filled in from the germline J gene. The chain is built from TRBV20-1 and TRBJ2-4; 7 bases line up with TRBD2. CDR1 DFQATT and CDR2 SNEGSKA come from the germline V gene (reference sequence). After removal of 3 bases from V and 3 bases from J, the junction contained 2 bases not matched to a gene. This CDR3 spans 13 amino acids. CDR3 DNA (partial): TGCAGTGCTAGCCTAGCGGACAAAAACATT. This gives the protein CSASLADKNI. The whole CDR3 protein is CSASLADKNIQYF.